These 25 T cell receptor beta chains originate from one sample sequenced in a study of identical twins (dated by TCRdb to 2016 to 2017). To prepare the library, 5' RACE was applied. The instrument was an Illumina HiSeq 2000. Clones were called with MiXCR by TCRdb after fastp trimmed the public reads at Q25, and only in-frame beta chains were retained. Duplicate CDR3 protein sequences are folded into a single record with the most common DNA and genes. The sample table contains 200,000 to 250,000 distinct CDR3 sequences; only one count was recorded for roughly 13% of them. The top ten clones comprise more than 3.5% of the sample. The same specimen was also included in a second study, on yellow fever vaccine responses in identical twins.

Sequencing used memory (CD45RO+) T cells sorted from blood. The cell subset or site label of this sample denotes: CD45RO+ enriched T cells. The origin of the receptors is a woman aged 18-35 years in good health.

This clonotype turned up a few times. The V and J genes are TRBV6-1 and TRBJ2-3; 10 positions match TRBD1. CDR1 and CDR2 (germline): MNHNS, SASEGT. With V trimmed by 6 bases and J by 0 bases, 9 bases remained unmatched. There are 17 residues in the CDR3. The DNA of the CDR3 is TGTGCCAGCAGCCCGGGACAGGGGATCCCTAGCACAGATACGCAGTATTTT. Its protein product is CASSPGQGIPSTDTQYF.

DNA of the CDR3: TGCAGTCCTAAGAGGGCGGGAGGGTATAATGAGCAGTTCTTC. Translated, it gives CSPKRAGGYNEQFF. The V gene is TRBV20-1, the J gene TRBJ2-1; 9 bases line up with TRBD2. Germline CDR1 DFQATT, CDR2 SNEGSKA (reference sequence). The CDR3 has 14 residues. J lost 7 bases, V lost 8 bases, and 12 bases had no gene match.

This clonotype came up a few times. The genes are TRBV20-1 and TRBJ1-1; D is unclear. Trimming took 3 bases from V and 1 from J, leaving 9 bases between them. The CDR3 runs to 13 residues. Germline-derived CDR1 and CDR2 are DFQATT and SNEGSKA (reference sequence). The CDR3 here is CSARAQPNTEAFF. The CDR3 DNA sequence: TGCAGTGCTAGGGCCCAGCCGAACACTGAAGCTTTCTTT.

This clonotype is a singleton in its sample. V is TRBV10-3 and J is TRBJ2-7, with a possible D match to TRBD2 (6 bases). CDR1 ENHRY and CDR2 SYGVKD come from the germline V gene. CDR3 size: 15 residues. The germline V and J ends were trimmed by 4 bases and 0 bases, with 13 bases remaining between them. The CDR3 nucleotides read TGTGCCATCAGTGTGGGCGGGGCCCTCTCCTACGAGCAGTACTTC. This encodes CAISVGGALSYEQYF.

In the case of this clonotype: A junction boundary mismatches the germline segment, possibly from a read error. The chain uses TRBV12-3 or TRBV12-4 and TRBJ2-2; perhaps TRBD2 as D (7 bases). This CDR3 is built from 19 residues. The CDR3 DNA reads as TGTGCCATCAGTTTAATACGCGGGGGCGGCCGTCGTAGCACCGGGGAGCTGTTTTTT. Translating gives CAISLIRGGGRRSTGELFF.

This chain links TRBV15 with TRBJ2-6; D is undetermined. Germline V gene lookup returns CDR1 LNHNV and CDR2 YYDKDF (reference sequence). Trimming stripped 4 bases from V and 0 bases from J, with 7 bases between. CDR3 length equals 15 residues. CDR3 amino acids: CATSTEASGANVLTF. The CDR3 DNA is TGTGCCACCAGCACAGAGGCCTCTGGGGCCAACGTCCTGACTTTC.

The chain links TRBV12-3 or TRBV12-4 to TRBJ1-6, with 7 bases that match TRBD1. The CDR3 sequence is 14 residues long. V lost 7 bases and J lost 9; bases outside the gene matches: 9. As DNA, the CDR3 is TGTGCCAGCACCCACTTCGACAGGGCTTCACCCCTCCACTTT. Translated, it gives CASTHFDRASPLHF.

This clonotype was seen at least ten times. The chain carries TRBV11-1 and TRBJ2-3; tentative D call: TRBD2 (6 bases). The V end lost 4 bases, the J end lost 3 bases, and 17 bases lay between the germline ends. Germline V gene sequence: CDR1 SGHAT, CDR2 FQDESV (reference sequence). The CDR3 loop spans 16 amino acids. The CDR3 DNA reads TGTGCCAGCAGCTCCCCCGCGGGGCGGGGAACAGATACGCAGTATTTT. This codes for CASSSPAGRGTDTQYF.

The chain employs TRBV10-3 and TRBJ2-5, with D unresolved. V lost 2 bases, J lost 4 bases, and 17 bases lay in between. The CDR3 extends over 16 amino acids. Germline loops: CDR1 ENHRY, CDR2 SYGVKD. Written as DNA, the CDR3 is TGTGCCATCAGTGAGCCCGCGGCTGGCGCCAGAGAGACCCAGTACTTC. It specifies CAISEPAAGARETQYF.

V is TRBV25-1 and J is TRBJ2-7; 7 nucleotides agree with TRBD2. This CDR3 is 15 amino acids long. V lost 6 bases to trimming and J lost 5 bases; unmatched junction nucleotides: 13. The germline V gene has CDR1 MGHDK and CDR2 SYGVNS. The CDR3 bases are TGTGCCAGCAGACCTCTTCGCGGGAGAGTTGACGAGCAGTACTTC. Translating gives CASRPLRGRVDEQYF.

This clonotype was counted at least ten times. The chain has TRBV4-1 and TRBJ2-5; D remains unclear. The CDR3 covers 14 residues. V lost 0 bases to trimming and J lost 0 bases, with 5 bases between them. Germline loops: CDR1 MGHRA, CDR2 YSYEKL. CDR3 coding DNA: TGCGCCAGCAGCCAAGACCTGTACCAAGAGACCCAGTACTTC. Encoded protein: CASSQDLYQETQYF.

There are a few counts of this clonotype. This CDR3 is CASGLDRSSGQGWGSGELFF. DNA for the CDR3: TGTGCTAGTGGTTTGGACAGGAGCTCGGGACAGGGTTGGGGATCCGGGGAGCTGTTTTTT. The rearrangement links TRBV12-5 to TRBJ2-2, with 9 bases lining up with TRBD1. CDR1 is LGHNT and CDR2 is FRNRAP in the germline V gene. The CDR3 sequence is 20 residues long. V gave up 1 base and J gave up 6 bases; unmatched junction bases: 18.

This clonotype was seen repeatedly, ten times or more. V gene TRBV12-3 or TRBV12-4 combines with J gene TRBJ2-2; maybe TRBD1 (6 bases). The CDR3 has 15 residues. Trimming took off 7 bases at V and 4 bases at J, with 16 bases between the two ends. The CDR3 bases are TGTGCCAGCAAAGAACAGGGATTGAGCACCGGGGAGCTGTTTTTT. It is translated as CASKEQGLSTGELFF.

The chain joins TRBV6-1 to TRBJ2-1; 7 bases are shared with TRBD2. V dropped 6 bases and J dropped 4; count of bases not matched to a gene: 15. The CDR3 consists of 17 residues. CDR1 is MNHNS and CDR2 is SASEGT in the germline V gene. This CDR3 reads CASRPPQGRTSYNEQFF. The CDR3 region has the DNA TGTGCCAGCAGACCTCCCCAGGGAAGGACTAGTTACAATGAGCAGTTCTTC.

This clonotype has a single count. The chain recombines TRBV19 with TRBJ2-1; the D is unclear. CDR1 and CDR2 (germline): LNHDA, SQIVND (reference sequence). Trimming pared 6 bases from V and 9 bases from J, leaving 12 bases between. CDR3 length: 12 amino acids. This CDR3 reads CASRPTGGEQFF. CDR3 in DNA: TGTGCCAGTAGGCCCACGGGCGGTGAGCAGTTCTTC.

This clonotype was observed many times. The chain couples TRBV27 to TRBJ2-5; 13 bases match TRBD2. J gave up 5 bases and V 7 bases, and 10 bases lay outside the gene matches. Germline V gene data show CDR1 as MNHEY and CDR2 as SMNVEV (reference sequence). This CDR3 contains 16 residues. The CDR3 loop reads CASNTGLAGATETQYF. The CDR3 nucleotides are TGTGCCAGCAACACTGGACTAGCGGGAGCAACGGAGACCCAGTACTTC.

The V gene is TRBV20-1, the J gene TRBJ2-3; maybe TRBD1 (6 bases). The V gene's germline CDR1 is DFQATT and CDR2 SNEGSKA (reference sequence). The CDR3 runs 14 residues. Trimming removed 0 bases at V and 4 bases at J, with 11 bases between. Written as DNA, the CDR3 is TGCAGTGCTAGAGATTTGACAGGCTCAGATACGCAGTATTTT. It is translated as CSARDLTGSDTQYF.

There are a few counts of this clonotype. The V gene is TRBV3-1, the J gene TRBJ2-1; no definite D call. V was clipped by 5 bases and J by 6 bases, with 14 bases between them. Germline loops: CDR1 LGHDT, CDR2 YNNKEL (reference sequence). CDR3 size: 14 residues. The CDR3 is CASSIQSTSNEQFF. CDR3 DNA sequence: TGTGCCAGCAGCATCCAGAGTACGAGCAATGAGCAGTTCTTC.

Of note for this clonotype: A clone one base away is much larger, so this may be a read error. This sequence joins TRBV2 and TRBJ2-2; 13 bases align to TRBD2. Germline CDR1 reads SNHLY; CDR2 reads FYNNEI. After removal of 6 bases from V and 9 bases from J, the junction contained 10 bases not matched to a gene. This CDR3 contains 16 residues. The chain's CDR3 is CASRGLAGRGTWELFF. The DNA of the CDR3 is TGTGCCAGCAGGGGACTAGCGGGAAGAGGGACCTGGGAGCTGTTTTTT.

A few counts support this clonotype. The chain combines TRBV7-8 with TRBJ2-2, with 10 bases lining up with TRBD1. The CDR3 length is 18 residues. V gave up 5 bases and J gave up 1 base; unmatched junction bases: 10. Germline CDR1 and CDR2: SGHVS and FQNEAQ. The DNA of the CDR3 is TGTGCCAGCAGCAAATCCGCGGGACAGGGGATGAACACCGGGGAGCTGTTTTTT. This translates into CASSKSAGQGMNTGELFF.

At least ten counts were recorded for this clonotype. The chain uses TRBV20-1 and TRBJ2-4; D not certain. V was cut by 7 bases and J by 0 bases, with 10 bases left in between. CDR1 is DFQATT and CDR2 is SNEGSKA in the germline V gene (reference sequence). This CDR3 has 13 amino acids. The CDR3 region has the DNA TGCAGTGATTTAGACATAGCCAAAAACATTCAGTACTTC. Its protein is CSDLDIAKNIQYF.

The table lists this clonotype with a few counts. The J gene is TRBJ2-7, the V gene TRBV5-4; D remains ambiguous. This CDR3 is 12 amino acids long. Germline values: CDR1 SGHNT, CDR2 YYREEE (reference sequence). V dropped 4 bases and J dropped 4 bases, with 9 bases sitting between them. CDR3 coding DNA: TGTGCCAGCAGCGGTGGAATTTACGAGCAGTACTTC. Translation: CASSGGIYEQYF.

The CDR3 DNA is TGTGCCAGCAGTCTTGACAGGGGGCTGACCCAGTACTTC. It translates to CASSLDRGLTQYF. This rearrangement joins TRBV12-3 or TRBV12-4 to TRBJ2-5, with 10 bases that match TRBD1. The CDR3 extends over 13 amino acids. With V trimmed by 5 bases and J by 7 bases, 4 bases remained unmatched.

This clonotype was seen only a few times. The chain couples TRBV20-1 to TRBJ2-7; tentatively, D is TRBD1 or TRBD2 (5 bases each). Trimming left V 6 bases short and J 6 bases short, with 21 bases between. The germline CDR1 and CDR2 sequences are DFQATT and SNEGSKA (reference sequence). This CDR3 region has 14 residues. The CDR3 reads CSAPGTVNFAEQYF. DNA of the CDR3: TGCAGTGCCCCCGGGACGGTCAATTTCGCCGAGCAGTACTTC.

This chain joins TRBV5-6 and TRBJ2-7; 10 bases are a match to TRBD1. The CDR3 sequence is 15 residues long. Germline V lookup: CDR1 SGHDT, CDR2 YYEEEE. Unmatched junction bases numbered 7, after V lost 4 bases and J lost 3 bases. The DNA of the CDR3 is TGTGCCAGCAGCGCCTCCGGGACAGGGGACTACGAGCAGTACTTC. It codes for CASSASGTGDYEQYF.